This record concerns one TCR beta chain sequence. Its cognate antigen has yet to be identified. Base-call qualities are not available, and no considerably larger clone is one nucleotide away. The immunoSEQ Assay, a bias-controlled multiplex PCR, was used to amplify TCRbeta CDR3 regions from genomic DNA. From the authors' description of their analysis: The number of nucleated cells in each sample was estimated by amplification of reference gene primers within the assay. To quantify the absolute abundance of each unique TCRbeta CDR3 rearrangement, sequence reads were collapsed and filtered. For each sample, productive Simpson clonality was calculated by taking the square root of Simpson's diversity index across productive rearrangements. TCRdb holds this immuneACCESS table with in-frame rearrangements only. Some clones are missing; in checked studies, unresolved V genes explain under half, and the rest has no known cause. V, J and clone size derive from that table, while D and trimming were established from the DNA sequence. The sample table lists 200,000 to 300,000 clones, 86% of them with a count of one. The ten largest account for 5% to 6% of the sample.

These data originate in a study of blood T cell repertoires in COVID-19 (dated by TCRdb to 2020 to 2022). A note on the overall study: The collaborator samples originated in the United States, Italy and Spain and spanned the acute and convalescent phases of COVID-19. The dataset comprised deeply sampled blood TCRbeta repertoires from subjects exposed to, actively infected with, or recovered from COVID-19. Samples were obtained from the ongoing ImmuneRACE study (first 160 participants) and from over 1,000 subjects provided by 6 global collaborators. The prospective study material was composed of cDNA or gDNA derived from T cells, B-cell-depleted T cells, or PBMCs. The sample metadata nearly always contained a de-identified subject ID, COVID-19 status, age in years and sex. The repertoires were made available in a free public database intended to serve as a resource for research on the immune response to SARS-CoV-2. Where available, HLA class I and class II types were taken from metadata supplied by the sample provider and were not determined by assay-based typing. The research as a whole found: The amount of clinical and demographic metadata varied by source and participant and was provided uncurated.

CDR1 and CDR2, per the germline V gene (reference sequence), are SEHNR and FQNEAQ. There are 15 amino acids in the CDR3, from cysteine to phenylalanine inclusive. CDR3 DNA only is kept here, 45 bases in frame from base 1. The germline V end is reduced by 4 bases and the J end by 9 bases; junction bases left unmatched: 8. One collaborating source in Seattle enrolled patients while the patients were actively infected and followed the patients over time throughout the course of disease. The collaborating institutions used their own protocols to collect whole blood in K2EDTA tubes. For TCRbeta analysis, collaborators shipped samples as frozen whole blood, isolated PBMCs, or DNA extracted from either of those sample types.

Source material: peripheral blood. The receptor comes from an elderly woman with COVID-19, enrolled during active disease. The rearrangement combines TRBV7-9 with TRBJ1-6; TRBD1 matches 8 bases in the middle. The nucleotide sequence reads TGTGCCAGCAGCTCGGAAAAAGGACAGGGTTCACCCCTCCACTTT. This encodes CASSSEKGQGSPLHF.